Listed below are T cell receptor beta chains from one sample, sequenced in a study of CD8 T cells in ankylosing spondylitis. Each CDR3 protein is one row after TCRdb ran MiXCR on the 5' RACE reads. The sample holds fewer than 650,000 distinct CDR3 sequences, about 13% seen once. Sequencing was carried out using blood, either unsorted or a sorted T cell fraction (not recorded which). These receptors were obtained from a male donor with ankylosing spondylitis. Each CDR3 is given with its conserved first and last residue. A D gene is named only where the DNA matches it firmly. Clone sizes are given selectively: once, few, many, or a class where the clone is expanded.

V	size	J	D	CDR3	DNA
TRBV2	-	TRBJ2-7	TRBD2	CASPKAASGDSYEQYF	TGTGCCAGCCCGAAAGCGGCTAGCGGGGACTCCTACGAGCAGTACTTC
TRBV29-1	-	TRBJ1-1	-	CSASRGIMNTEAFF	TGCAGCGCATCCAGGGGTATCATGAACACTGAAGCTTTCTTT
TRBV6-2/TRBV6-3	-	TRBJ1-5	-	CASSYVAGAAYSNQPQHF	TGTGCCAGCAGTTACGTGGCAGGGGCTGCATATAGCAATCAGCCCCAGCATTTT
TRBV2	many	TRBJ1-1	-	CASSDSALAGWLTEAFF	TGTGCCAGCAGTGACTCGGCGTTAGCAGGGTGGTTGACTGAAGCTTTCTTT
TRBV1	-	TRBJ1-1	-	CTSSPTRGQTNTEAFF	TGCACCAGCAGCCCGACCCGAGGCCAGACAAACACTGAAGCTTTCTTT
TRBV5-1	few	TRBJ1-1	-	CASTPGGMNTEAFF	TGCGCCAGCACTCCAGGCGGTATGAACACTGAAGCTTTCTTT
TRBV20-1	-	TRBJ2-1	-	CSASRATEQFF	TGCAGTGCGAGTCGGGCGACTGAGCAGTTCTTC
TRBV12-3/TRBV12-4	many	TRBJ1-4	TRBD1	CASSPDRGNEKLFF	TGTGCCAGCAGTCCCGACAGGGGGAATGAAAAACTGTTTTTT
TRBV10-3	many	TRBJ2-1	TRBD2	CANSGTSNEQFF	TGTGCCAACTCCGGGACTAGTAATGAGCAGTTCTTC
TRBV15	-	TRBJ2-5	-	CATSRDYRGVGETQYF	TGTGCCACCAGCAGAGATTATCGCGGGGTGGGAGAGACCCAGTACTTC
TRBV5-1	few	TRBJ1-2	-	CASSFQQSYTF	TGCGCCAGCAGCTTTCAACAAAGCTACACCTTC
TRBV5-6	-	TRBJ2-7	TRBD2	CASSLLAGVVYEQYF	TGTGCCAGCAGCTTACTAGCGGGAGTGGTCTACGAGCAGTACTTC
TRBV27	-	TRBJ2-1	-	CASSSTRAEGYNEQFF	TGTGCCAGCAGTTCCACCAGGGCGGAGGGGTACAATGAGCAGTTCTTC
TRBV5-6	-	TRBJ2-4	TRBD1	CASSSGTGGGIQYF	TGTGCCAGCAGCTCCGGGACAGGGGGTGGCATTCAGTACTTC
TRBV20-1	few	TRBJ2-1	TRBD2	CSAAGLAGDYNEQFF	TGCAGTGCCGCCGGACTAGCGGGAGACTACAATGAGCAGTTCTTC
TRBV4-2	-	TRBJ2-5	-	CASSDVGGRGQETQYF	TGTGCCAGCAGCGATGTGGGGGGACGGGGACAAGAGACCCAGTACTTC
TRBV20-1	many	TRBJ1-6	-	CSAGGMDSPLHF	TGCAGTGCTGGGGGGATGGATTCACCCCTCCACTTT
TRBV5-1	few	TRBJ2-1	-	CASSLVAATYNEQFF	TGCGCCAGCAGCTTGGTCGCGGCCACCTACAATGAGCAGTTCTTC
TRBV3-1	-	TRBJ1-2	-	CASSQTGPSYGYTF	TGTGCCAGCAGCCAGACGGGACCGTCCTATGGCTACACCTTC
TRBV5-1	few	TRBJ1-2	-	CASSLGDRAYGYTF	TGCGCCAGCAGCTTGGGGGACCGGGCCTATGGCTACACCTTC
TRBV20-1	-	TRBJ2-1	TRBD2	CSARKGTSGRRYGEQFF	TGCAGTGCTAGAAAGGGGACTAGCGGGAGGCGATACGGTGAGCAGTTCTTC
TRBV15	few	TRBJ2-5	-	CATSRDTTGRETQYF	TGTGCCACCAGCAGAGACACCACAGGTAGAGAGACCCAGTACTTC
TRBV6-2/TRBV6-3	-	TRBJ2-1	TRBD2	CASTEPEGLAGGNEQFF	TGTGCCAGCACCGAGCCCGAGGGACTAGCGGGAGGTAATGAGCAGTTCTTC
TRBV4-2	few	TRBJ2-7	TRBD2	CASSQGLADYSYEQYF	TGTGCCAGCAGCCAAGGACTAGCGGATTACTCCTACGAGCAGTACTTC
TRBV20-1	few	TRBJ2-1	-	CSARVLEMDEQFF	TGCAGTGCTAGAGTTCTGGAGATGGATGAGCAGTTCTTC
TRBV12-3/TRBV12-4	many	TRBJ2-1	-	CASSFGIFNEQFF	TGTGCCAGCAGTTTTGGTATTTTCAATGAGCAGTTCTTC
TRBV15	-	TRBJ2-7	TRBD2	CATGTSGLPYEQYF	TGTGCCACCGGGACTAGCGGACTTCCCTACGAGCAGTACTTC
TRBV11-2	many	TRBJ1-6	-	CASSPDRNNSPLHF	TGTGCCAGCAGCCCCGACAGGAATAATTCACCCCTCCACTTT
TRBV2	-	TRBJ2-5	-	CASSSPAQETQYF	TGTGCCAGCAGTTCCCCGGCCCAAGAGACCCAGTACTTC
TRBV15	-	TRBJ1-2	-	CATSRDRGVGGYTF	TGTGCCACCAGCAGAGATAGGGGGGTTGGTGGCTACACCTTC
TRBV12-3/TRBV12-4	-	TRBJ2-3	TRBD2	CASSLLAISTDTQYF	TGTGCCAGCAGTCTACTAGCGATCAGCACAGATACGCAGTATTTT
TRBV13	-	TRBJ2-1	TRBD1	CASSPRQGLYNEQFF	TGTGCCAGCAGCCCTCGACAGGGTTTATACAATGAGCAGTTCTTC
TRBV7-9	-	TRBJ2-3	-	CASSPGPFTDTQYF	TGTGCCAGCAGCCCAGGACCATTCACAGATACGCAGTATTTT
TRBV12-3/TRBV12-4	-	TRBJ2-1	TRBD2	CASGPRLAGVGLFF	TGTGCCAGCGGGCCAAGACTAGCGGGAGTAGGGCTGTTCTTC
TRBV7-9	-	TRBJ2-1	TRBD2	CASSQVAGGGEQFF	TGTGCCAGCAGCCAGGTAGCGGGAGGCGGTGAGCAGTTCTTC
TRBV3-1	few	TRBJ2-7	-	CASSQGASRAEQYF	TGTGCCAGCAGCCAAGGGGCCTCGCGGGCCGAGCAGTACTTC
TRBV14	few	TRBJ2-5	-	CASSPLLAGQETQYF	TGTGCCAGCAGCCCCCTCTTGGCGGGACAGGAGACCCAGTACTTC
TRBV7-9	-	TRBJ1-1	-	CASSFSYQNTEAFF	TGTGCCAGCAGCTTTAGTTATCAGAACACTGAAGCTTTCTTT
TRBV20-1	few	TRBJ2-5	-	CSAPNRQASGTQYF	TGCAGTGCCCCGAACCGACAGGCCTCTGGGACCCAGTACTTC
TRBV5-8	few	TRBJ1-3	-	CASSDLGTGNTIYF	TGTGCCAGCAGCGACCTAGGCACAGGAAACACCATATATTTT
TRBV7-2	few	TRBJ1-5	TRBD1	CASSLAGGYQPQHF	TGTGCCAGCAGCTTGGCAGGGGGTTATCAGCCCCAGCATTTT
TRBV18	-	TRBJ1-3	-	CASSPRGQSSGNTIYF	TGTGCCAGCTCACCACGAGGGCAGAGCTCTGGAAACACCATATATTTT
TRBV2	many	TRBJ2-5	-	CASSERFQETQYF	TGTGCCAGCAGTGAACGCTTTCAAGAGACCCAGTACTTC
TRBV12-3/TRBV12-4	-	TRBJ1-4	-	CASSWFFGVATNEKLFF	TGTGCCAGCAGTTGGTTTTTTGGGGTTGCAACTAATGAAAAACTGTTTTTT
TRBV20-1	-	TRBJ1-1	-	CSARDYRQLNTEAFF	TGCAGTGCTAGAGATTATAGACAGCTGAACACTGAAGCTTTCTTT
TRBV24-1	many	TRBJ2-3	TRBD2	CATSDLGLAGDADTQYF	TGTGCCACCAGTGATTTGGGGCTAGCGGGAGATGCAGATACGCAGTATTTT
TRBV6-2/TRBV6-3	many	TRBJ2-1	TRBD1	CASSYSIGTGGTLAGRNEQFF	TGTGCCAGCAGTTACTCGATCGGGACAGGGGGCACACTAGCGGGACGCAATGAGCAGTTCTTC
TRBV24-1	few	TRBJ1-3	-	CATSDNRATSGNTIYF	TGTGCCACCAGTGACAACAGGGCCACCTCTGGAAACACCATATATTTT
TRBV14	few	TRBJ2-7	-	CASSPVTGNIPYYEQYF	TGTGCCAGCAGCCCCGTGACAGGCAATATCCCTTACTACGAGCAGTACTTC
TRBV20-1	few	TRBJ2-2	TRBD2	CSARPLGLAVTGELFF	TGCAGTGCTAGACCCCTCGGGCTAGCGGTCACCGGGGAGCTGTTTTTT
TRBV3-1	-	TRBJ2-5	-	CASSQPAGKETQYF	TGTGCCAGCAGCCAACCAGCGGGTAAAGAGACCCAGTACTTC
TRBV20-1	-	TRBJ2-1	-	CSANPLGTYNEQFF	TGCAGTGCTAACCCCTTAGGGACTTACAATGAGCAGTTCTTC
TRBV7-9	few	TRBJ2-1	TRBD2	CASSPGVGGSNEQFF	TGTGCCAGCAGCCCTGGGGTTGGCGGGAGCAATGAGCAGTTCTTC
TRBV5-1	-	TRBJ1-5	-	CASSFGVEQPQHF	TGCGCCAGCAGCTTTGGAGTGGAGCAGCCCCAGCATTTT
TRBV25-1	few	TRBJ1-1	TRBD1	CASKNWGGGNDTEAFF	TGTGCCAGCAAAAATTGGGGAGGGGGCAACGACACTGAAGCTTTCTTT
TRBV29-1	-	TRBJ1-3	TRBD1	CSVEGQGKSGNTIYF	TGCAGCGTTGAGGGACAGGGGAAATCTGGAAACACCATATATTTT
TRBV5-1	many	TRBJ2-5	-	CASSLRGPQETQYF	TGTGCCAGCAGCTTAAGAGGACCCCAAGAGACCCAGTACTTC
TRBV10-3	-	TRBJ2-1	-	CAISESRGPYNEQFF	TGTGCCATCAGTGAGTCCCGGGGACCCTACAATGAGCAGTTCTTC
TRBV20-1	many	TRBJ2-1	-	CSVRVSFDNEQFF	TGCAGTGTCCGAGTTAGCTTTGACAATGAGCAGTTCTTC
TRBV15	-	TRBJ1-4	TRBD1	CATSLDRGGEKLFF	TGTGCCACCAGCTTGGACAGGGGTGGGGAAAAACTGTTTTTT